These 17 T cell receptor beta chains were all obtained from the same sample, sequenced in a study of PD-1 blockade in classical Hodgkin lymphoma. Here immunoSEQ multiplex PCR was the method, and the copy in TCRdb shows in-frame clones only, minus some. The table records around 37,000 clones, 80% to 95% of them present only once. Time point meaning: cycle 4 day 1 (C4D1), after six to seven weeks of nivolumab. Every patient relapsed after autologous stem cell transplantation, and brentuximab vedotin exposure varied. Thawed PBMCs underwent magnetic negative selection to yield purified CD4+ T cells. Material: CD4+ T cells from blood, obtained before the fourth cycle of nivolumab. Every receptor here comes from a human donor with classical Hodgkin lymphoma.

The chain has TRBV5-1 and TRBJ2-3; 10 bases match TRBD2. The germline V gene has CDR1 SGHRS and CDR2 YFSETQ. J gave up 5 bases and V 3 bases, and 9 bases lay outside the gene matches. The CDR3 contains 16 residues. The CDR3 nucleotides read TGCGCCAGCAGCTCCGCCGCTAGCGGGAGTATAGATACGCAGTATTTT. Translation gives CASSSAASGSIDTQYF.

A single count supports this clone. The gene calls are TRBV2 and TRBJ2-7; 7 nucleotides line up with TRBD2. The germline CDR1 and CDR2 sequences are SNHLY and FYNNEI. The CDR3 is 14 amino acids. V trimming: 7 bases; J trimming: 1 base; junction bases outside the gene matches: 7. DNA of the CDR3: TGTGCCAGCACAGCGACTAGCTTATCCTACGAGCAGTACTTC. Translated, it gives CASTATSLSYEQYF.

V is TRBV7-2 and J is TRBJ2-7; D ambiguous. CDR1 is SGHTA, CDR2 FQGNSA, per germline. Between the trimmed V and J ends, which lost 4 bases and 1 base, there was a span of 8 bases. The CDR3 covers 13 residues. CDR3 sequence (DNA): TGTGCCAGCAGCTCCACGCTTTCCTACGAGCAGTACTTC. It encodes CASSSTLSYEQYF.

The chain has TRBV7-9 and TRBJ1-5; 8 bases line up with TRBD1. This CDR3 is built from 14 residues. V lost 1 base to trimming and J lost 6 bases; unmatched junction nucleotides: 2. Germline lookup yields CDR1 SEHNR and CDR2 FQNEAQ (reference sequence). The CDR3 loop reads CASSLGGQAQPQHF. CDR3 nucleotide sequence: TGTGCCAGCAGCTTAGGGGGACAGGCTCAGCCCCAGCATTTT.

The gene calls are TRBV27 and TRBJ1-1; no definite D call. This CDR3 has 13 residues. Per the germline V gene, CDR1 is MNHEY and CDR2 is SMNVEV (reference sequence). Trimming took 0 bases from V and 10 from J, leaving 12 bases between them. This CDR3 reads CASSLSTGRVAFF. CDR3 DNA: TGTGCCAGCAGTTTATCGACCGGGCGGGTAGCTTTCTTT.

This rearrangement joins TRBV7-2 to TRBJ1-6; tentatively, D is TRBD1 (5 bases). The CDR3 loop spans 14 amino acids. The V end was cut by 5 bases, the J end by 10 bases, with 15 bases between. From germline, CDR1 is SGHTA and CDR2 FQGNSA. The CDR3 here is CASSPRGANSPLHF. The DNA for the CDR3 is TGTGCCAGCAGCCCCCGAGGGGCAAACTCACCCCTCCACTTT. Together with reference TRBV7-2 and TRBJ1-6, the CDR3 gives the full variable domain: GAGVSQSPSNKVTEKGKDVELRCDPISGHTALYWYRQSLGQGLEFLIYFQGNSAPDKSGLPSDRFSAERTGGSVSTLTIQRTQQEDSAVYLCASSPRGANSPLHFGNGTRLTVT.

The chain carries TRBV30 and TRBJ1-2; D not resolved. The V and J ends lost 0 bases and 5 bases respectively, with 13 bases between them. CDR1 and CDR2 from the germline V gene are GTSNPN and SVGIG (reference sequence). CDR3 length: 14 residues. The CDR3 protein is CAWSVTGPQYGYTF. CDR3 in DNA: TGTGCCTGGAGTGTCACCGGGCCTCAATATGGCTACACCTTC.

V is TRBV5-1 and J is TRBJ2-1; maybe TRBD2 (5 bases). Germline V gene lookup returns CDR1 SGHRS and CDR2 YFSETQ. The CDR3 is made up of 14 amino acids. Trimming took off 0 bases at V and 7 bases at J, with 11 bases between the two ends. Here the CDR3 DNA reads TGCGCCAGCAGCTTGGTTAGCGACCCAAATGAGCAGTTCTTC. This translates into CASSLVSDPNEQFF. The full variable domain, in which reference TRBV5-1 and TRBJ2-1 provide the parts outside the CDR3, is KAGVTQTPRYLIKTRGQQVTLSCSPISGHRSVSWYQQTPGQGLQFLFEYFSETQRNKGNFPGRFSGRQFSNSRSEMNVSTLELGDSALYLCASSLVSDPNEQFFGPGTRLTVL.

The chain couples TRBV28 to TRBJ1-5; D not resolved. Germline V gene data show CDR1 as MDHEN and CDR2 as SYDVKM. V lost 7 bases and J 5 bases, leaving 15 bases between the germline ends. CDR3 length: 14 amino acids. CDR3 sequence reads: CASILQNGDQPQHF. The DNA for the CDR3 is TGTGCCAGCATCCTACAGAATGGTGATCAGCCCCAGCATTTT.

This rearrangement joins TRBV7-9 to TRBJ2-2; the match to TRBD2 covers 14 bases. The V and J ends lost 5 bases and 6 bases, in that order; junction bases with no gene match: 5. This CDR3 comprises 16 residues. CDR1 is SEHNR, CDR2 FQNEAQ, per germline (reference sequence). The CDR3 DNA follows: TGTGCCAGCAGCAAGACTAGCGGGAGGGCCCCCGGGGAGCTGTTTTTT. Amino acids: CASSKTSGRAPGELFF.

This chain connects TRBV6-5 to TRBJ2-2; tentatively, D is TRBD2 (6 bases). V was cut by 0 bases and J by 6 bases, with 8 bases left in between. The CDR3 runs 14 residues. Germline V gene sequence: CDR1 MNHEY, CDR2 SVGAGI. CDR3 loop: CASSYSWGAGELFF. In DNA, the CDR3 is TGTGCCAGCAGTTACTCATGGGGGGCCGGGGAGCTGTTTTTT.

The chain employs TRBV5-1 and TRBJ2-3; 7 bases fit TRBD1. CDR1 is SGHRS and CDR2 is YFSETQ in the germline V gene. The CDR3 totals 15 residues. Germline trimming cut 4 bases from V and 0 bases from J; bases unmatched to any gene: 5. CDR3 sequence: CASSVGTESTDTQYF. In DNA, the CDR3 is TGCGCCAGCAGCGTTGGGACAGAGAGCACAGATACGCAGTATTTT.

This clone has just one count. The chain is built from TRBV2 and TRBJ1-3; D remains unclear. Trimming shortened V by 7 bases and J by 4 bases, and 17 bases separated the two germline ends. Looked up from germline, CDR1 is SNHLY and CDR2 is FYNNEI. The CDR3 runs 15 residues. This CDR3 reads CASTVRGLRGNTIYF. In DNA form, the CDR3 reads TGTGCCAGCACCGTTCGAGGGTTAAGGGGAAACACCATATATTTT. Filled out from reference TRBV2 and TRBJ1-3, the complete variable domain reads EPEVTQTPSHQVTQMGQEVILRCVPISNHLYFYWYRQILGQKVEFLVSFYNNEISEKSEIFDDQFSVERPDGSNFTLKIRSTKLEDSAMYFCASTVRGLRGNTIYFGEGSWLTVV.

The chain has TRBV9 and TRBJ2-2, with TRBD2 identical over 9 bases. CDR1 and CDR2 from the germline V gene are SGDLS and YYNGEE. CDR3 length: 16 residues. The V and J ends lost 4 bases and 7 bases, in that order; junction bases with no gene match: 11. The CDR3 loop reads CASSLTGTSPGGELFF. In DNA, the CDR3 is TGTGCCAGCAGCCTTACCGGGACTAGCCCCGGCGGGGAGCTGTTTTTT. The complete variable domain, with remaining parts taken from reference TRBV9 and TRBJ2-2, reads DSGVTQTPKHLITATGQRVTLRCSPRSGDLSVYWYQQSLDQGLQFLIQYYNGEERAKGNILERFSAQQFPDLHSELNLSSLELGDSALYFCASSLTGTSPGGELFFGEGSRLTVL.

The rearrangement uses TRBV28 and TRBJ1-5; D may be TRBD1 (5 bases). The CDR3 is 14 residues long. Trimming removed 3 bases at V and 7 bases at J, with 13 bases between. Germline CDR1 and CDR2: MDHEN and SYDVKM. In nucleotides, the CDR3 is TGTGCCAGCAGTTTTGAAGGGGTAAGGCAGCCCCAGCATTTT. Translated, it gives CASSFEGVRQPQHF.

The chain links TRBV9 to TRBJ2-3, with 10 positions matching TRBD2. CDR1 SGDLS and CDR2 YYNGEE come from the germline V gene. J was trimmed by 0 bases and V by 3 bases; bases with no gene match: 1. This CDR3 is 15 amino acids long. The CDR3 reads CASSETSGSTDTQYF. Written as DNA, the CDR3 is TGTGCCAGCAGCGAGACTAGCGGGAGCACAGATACGCAGTATTTT. Full variable domain (rest looked up from reference TRBV9 and TRBJ2-3): DSGVTQTPKHLITATGQRVTLRCSPRSGDLSVYWYQQSLDQGLQFLIQYYNGEERAKGNILERFSAQQFPDLHSELNLSSLELGDSALYFCASSETSGSTDTQYFGPGTRLTVL.

The V and J genes are TRBV6-5 and TRBJ2-3; D gene uncertain. The CDR3 length is 14 residues. Germline V gene data show CDR1 as MNHEY and CDR2 as SVGAGI. V was pared by 5 bases and J by 5 bases, with 14 bases between. The chain's CDR3 is CASSPTEPRDTQYF. Written as DNA, the CDR3 is TGTGCCAGCAGTCCGACTGAACCACGAGATACGCAGTATTTT.